Each of the 14 T cell receptor beta chains below was sequenced from the same sample in a study of T-cell reconstitution after alpha-beta-depleted transplantation in children. A TCRbeta library incorporating unique molecular identifiers was prepared. TCRdb itself ran the PCR reads through MiXCR, one entry per CDR3 protein. The sample lists some 600,000 distinct CDR3 sequences, over 10% occurring once. The input for sequencing was PBMCs, mostly from graft donor cells, taken 360 days after TCRalphabeta/CD19-depleted stem cell transplant. These receptors all come from a male patient between 5 and 17 years old who had a stem cell transplant for acute myeloid leukemia, so the T cells may come from the graft donor.

This clonotype was seen a handful of times. The V and J genes are TRBV6-1 and TRBJ2-7; D is uncertain. The CDR3 has 14 amino acids. V lost 5 bases and J lost 7, with 18 bases in between. Per germline, CDR1 MNHNS and CDR2 SASEGT. CDR3 DNA sequence: TGTGCCAGCAGTCGAGACACCTACCTTGGAGAGCAGTACTTC. Translating gives CASSRDTYLGEQYF.

Here the CDR3 reads CASSPLPSSSGANVLTF. In DNA form, the CDR3 reads TGTGCCAGCTCACCACTTCCCAGTTCCTCTGGGGCCAACGTCCTGACTTTC. V usage is TRBV18 and J usage is TRBJ2-6, with unresolved D. Deletions cut 1 base from V and 0 bases from J, with 10 bases between. There are 17 residues in the CDR3. CDR1 is KGHSH and CDR2 is LQKENI in the germline V gene.

This clonotype was recorded at least ten times. This chain links TRBV6-2 or TRBV6-3 with TRBJ2-1, with 11 positions matching TRBD1. V lost 4 bases, J lost 7 bases, and 3 bases stayed unmatched. Germline values: CDR1 MNHEY, CDR2 SVGEGT. This CDR3 is built from 14 residues. DNA of the CDR3: TGTGCCAGCAGTTCGGACAGGGGGCGGAATGAGCAGTTCTTC. Its protein product is CASSSDRGRNEQFF.

This clonotype occurred a few times. The rearrangement links TRBV6-1 to TRBJ1-4; possibly TRBD1 for D (5 bases). The CDR3 sequence is 14 residues long. Germline CDR1 reads MNHNS; CDR2 reads SASEGT. V dropped 6 bases and J dropped 3 bases, with 11 bases sitting between them. The chain's CDR3 is CASSWDGPNEKLFF. CDR3 DNA sequence: TGTGCCAGCAGCTGGGACGGACCTAATGAAAAACTGTTTTTT.

This clonotype was detected a few times. This chain links TRBV28 with TRBJ2-4; 7 bases are a match to TRBD1. This CDR3 has 14 residues. CDR1 is MDHEN and CDR2 is SYDVKM in the germline V gene. V trimming: 5 bases; J trimming: 3 bases; junction bases outside the gene matches: 4. The CDR3 region has the DNA TGTGCCAGCAGTGAGGGGGCAGTCAAAAACATTCAGTACTTC. Translation: CASSEGAVKNIQYF.

In this sample, this clonotype turned up a few times. The rearrangement joins TRBV30 to TRBJ1-1; 7 nucleotides line up with TRBD1. The CDR3 is 16 residues long. Looked up from germline, CDR1 is GTSNPN and CDR2 is SVGIG (reference sequence). Trimming removed 0 bases from V and 0 bases from J; junction bases left unmatched: 7. Here the CDR3 reads CAWSVLPGQMNTEAFF. The DNA of the CDR3 is TGTGCCTGGAGTGTACTCCCGGGACAGATGAACACTGAAGCTTTCTTT.

This clonotype was seen only a few times. The chain has TRBV29-1 and TRBJ1-5, with D perhaps TRBD1 (5 bases). The germline CDR1 and CDR2 sequences are SQVTM and ANQGSEA. The CDR3 consists of 14 residues. The V and J ends lost 6 bases and 0 bases respectively, with 12 bases between them. The CDR3 region is CSVAKTASNQPQHF. The DNA for the CDR3 is TGCAGCGTCGCCAAGACAGCTAGCAATCAGCCCCAGCATTTT.

The chain couples TRBV24-1 to TRBJ2-3; no clear D. This CDR3 is built from 12 residues. Trimming pared 9 bases from V and 4 bases from J, leaving 10 bases between. Germline V CDR1 and CDR2: KGHDR, SFDVKD. The CDR3: CATGWAADTQYF. For the CDR3, the DNA is TGTGCCACCGGATGGGCCGCAGATACGCAGTATTTT.

There are a few counts of this clonotype. This chain joins TRBV2 and TRBJ2-1; 14 bases line up with TRBD2. The ends lost 5 bases at V and 6 bases at J; junction bases unmatched: 6. The CDR3 is 16 amino acids. Germline CDR1 and CDR2: SNHLY and FYNNEI. CDR3 protein: CASSYFGTSGSNEQFF. The CDR3 DNA is TGTGCCAGCAGTTATTTTGGGACTAGCGGGAGCAATGAGCAGTTCTTC.

The chain employs TRBV11-2 and TRBJ2-1, with 9 bases identical to TRBD2. Looked up from germline, CDR1 is SGHAT and CDR2 is FQNNGV. The CDR3 contains 17 residues. The J segment lost 4 bases and the V segment lost 0 bases, leaving 7 bases of the junction unmatched. Here the CDR3 DNA reads TGTGCCAGCAGCTTAGACCGGACTAGCGCCAGTTACAATGAGCAGTTCTTC. Protein sequence: CASSLDRTSASYNEQFF.

Ten or more counts support this clonotype. The V call is TRBV30, the J call TRBJ2-4; D is undetermined. This CDR3 has 12 amino acids. From germline, CDR1 is GTSNPN and CDR2 SVGIG (reference sequence). Trimming removed 2 bases at V and 6 bases at J, with 8 bases between. CDR3 in DNA: TGTGCCTGGAGTACTCAACTAAACATTCAGTACTTC. Its protein is CAWSTQLNIQYF.

This clonotype was seen a few times. The rearrangement uses TRBV12-3 or TRBV12-4 and TRBJ2-7; unclear D gene. The CDR3 has 14 residues. V lost 3 bases and J lost 2, with 11 bases in between. The CDR3 spells CASSLRPGAYEQYF. The CDR3 nucleotides read TGTGCCAGCAGTTTGCGGCCAGGCGCCTACGAGCAGTACTTC.

The chain carries TRBV12-3 or TRBV12-4 and TRBJ2-3; the match to TRBD2 covers 13 bases. The CDR3 is made up of 14 amino acids. Losses at the gene ends were 5 bases for V and 6 bases for J; bases not matched to a gene: 2. CDR3 sequence (DNA): TGTGCCAGCAGTCGGACTAGCGGGAGCGATACGCAGTATTTT. Translation: CASSRTSGSDTQYF.

This clonotype was counted at least ten times. The V gene is TRBV29-1, the J gene TRBJ2-7; 7 bases fit TRBD1. This CDR3 comprises 12 residues. Per germline, CDR1 SQVTM and CDR2 ANQGSEA. V lost 5 bases and J lost 2; bases outside the gene matches: 3. The CDR3 nucleotides read TGCAGCGTTTACAGGGGAACCTACGAGCAGTACTTC. This translates into CSVYRGTYEQYF.